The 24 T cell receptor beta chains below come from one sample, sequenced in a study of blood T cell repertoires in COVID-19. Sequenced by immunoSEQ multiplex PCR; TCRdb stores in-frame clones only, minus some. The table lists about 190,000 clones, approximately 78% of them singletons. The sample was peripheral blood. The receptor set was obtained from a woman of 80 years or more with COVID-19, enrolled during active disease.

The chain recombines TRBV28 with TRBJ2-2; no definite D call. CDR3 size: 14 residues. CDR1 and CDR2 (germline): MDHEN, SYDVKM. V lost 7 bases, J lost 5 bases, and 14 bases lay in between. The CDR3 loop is CASTTASWTGELFF. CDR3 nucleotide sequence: TGTGCCAGCACAACTGCTAGTTGGACCGGGGAGCTGTTTTTT. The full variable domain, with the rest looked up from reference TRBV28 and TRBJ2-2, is DVKVTQSSRYLVKRTGEKVFLECVQDMDHENMFWYRQDPGLGLRLIYFSYDVKMKEKGDIPEGYSVSREKKERFSLILESASTNQTSMYLCASTTASWTGELFFGEGSRLTVL.

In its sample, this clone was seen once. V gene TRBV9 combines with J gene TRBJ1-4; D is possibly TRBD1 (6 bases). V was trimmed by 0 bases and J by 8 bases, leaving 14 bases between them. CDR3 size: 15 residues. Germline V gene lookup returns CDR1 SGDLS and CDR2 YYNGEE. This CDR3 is CASSVGAGENEKLFF. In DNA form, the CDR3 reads TGTGCCAGCAGCGTAGGGGCAGGGGAGAACGAAAAACTGTTTTTT. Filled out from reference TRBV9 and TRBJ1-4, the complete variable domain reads DSGVTQTPKHLITATGQRVTLRCSPRSGDLSVYWYQQSLDQGLQFLIQYYNGEERAKGNILERFSAQQFPDLHSELNLSSLELGDSALYFCASSVGAGENEKLFFGSGTQLSVL.

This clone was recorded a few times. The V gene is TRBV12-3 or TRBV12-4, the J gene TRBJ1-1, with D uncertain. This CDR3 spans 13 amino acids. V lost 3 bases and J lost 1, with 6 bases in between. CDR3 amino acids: CASSLYRNTEAFF. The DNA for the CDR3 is TGTGCCAGCAGTTTGTATCGGAACACTGAAGCTTTCTTT.

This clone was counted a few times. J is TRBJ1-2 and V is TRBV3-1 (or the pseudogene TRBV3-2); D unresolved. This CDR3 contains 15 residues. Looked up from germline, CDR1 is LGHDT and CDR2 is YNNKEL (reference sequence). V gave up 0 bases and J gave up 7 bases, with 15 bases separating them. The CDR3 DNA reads TGTGCCAGCAGCCAAGATCTTTGGAGGGCCAGTGGCTACACCTTC. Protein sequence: CASSQDLWRASGYTF.

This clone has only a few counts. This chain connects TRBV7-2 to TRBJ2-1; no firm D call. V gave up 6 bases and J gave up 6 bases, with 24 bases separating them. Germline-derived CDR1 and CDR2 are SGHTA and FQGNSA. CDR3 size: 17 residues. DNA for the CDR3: TGTGCCAGCAGTCAGCCGGCGGCCCCGGTAGCCCTCAATGAGCAGTTCTTC. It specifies CASSQPAAPVALNEQFF.

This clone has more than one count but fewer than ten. CDR3 in amino acids: CASGSGSQGETQYF. The CDR3 bases are TGTGCTAGTGGTTCGGGGTCACAAGGGGAGACCCAGTACTTC. The chain carries TRBV12-5 and TRBJ2-5, with D tentatively TRBD2 (5 bases). This CDR3 region has 14 residues. The V end lost 4 bases, the J end lost 5 bases, and 14 bases lay between the germline ends. Germline V gene data show CDR1 as LGHNT and CDR2 as FRNRAP.

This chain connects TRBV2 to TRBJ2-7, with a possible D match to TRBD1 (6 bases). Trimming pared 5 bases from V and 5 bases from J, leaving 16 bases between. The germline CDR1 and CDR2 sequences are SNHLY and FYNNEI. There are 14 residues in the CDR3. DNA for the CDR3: TGTGCCAGCAGTATCGGGACAAAAGCCGACGAGCAGTACTTC. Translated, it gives CASSIGTKADEQYF.

The CDR3 sequence: CASSLALGSLYEQYF. CDR3 bases: TGCGCCAGCAGCTTGGCCTTGGGCAGTCTCTACGAGCAGTACTTC. The chain joins TRBV5-1 to TRBJ2-7; the D is unclear. The length of the CDR3 is 15 residues. The V and J ends lost 0 bases and 3 bases respectively, with 13 bases between them. Germline CDR1 is SGHRS and CDR2 is YFSETQ. The full variable domain, completed using reference TRBV5-1 and TRBJ2-7, is KAGVTQTPRYLIKTRGQQVTLSCSPISGHRSVSWYQQTPGQGLQFLFEYFSETQRNKGNFPGRFSGRQFSNSRSEMNVSTLELGDSALYLCASSLALGSLYEQYFGPGTRLTVT.

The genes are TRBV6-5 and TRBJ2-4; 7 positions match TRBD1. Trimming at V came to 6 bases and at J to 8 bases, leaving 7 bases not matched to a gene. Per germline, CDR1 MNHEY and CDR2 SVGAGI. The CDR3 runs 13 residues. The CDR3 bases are TGTGCCAGCAGCTTTGACAGGGTAGACATTCAGTACTTC. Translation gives CASSFDRVDIQYF.

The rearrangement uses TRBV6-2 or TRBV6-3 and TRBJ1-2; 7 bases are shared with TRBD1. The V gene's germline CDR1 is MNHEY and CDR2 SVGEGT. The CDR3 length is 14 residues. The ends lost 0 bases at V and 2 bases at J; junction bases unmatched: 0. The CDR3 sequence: CASSYSDRNYGYTF. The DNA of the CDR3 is TGTGCCAGCAGTTACTCGGACAGGAACTATGGCTACACCTTC.

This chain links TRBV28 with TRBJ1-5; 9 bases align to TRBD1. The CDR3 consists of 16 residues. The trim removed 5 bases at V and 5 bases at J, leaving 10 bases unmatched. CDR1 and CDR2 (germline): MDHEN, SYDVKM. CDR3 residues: CASSPARTGVDQPQHF. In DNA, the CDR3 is TGTGCCAGCAGTCCAGCTCGGACAGGGGTCGATCAGCCCCAGCATTTT.

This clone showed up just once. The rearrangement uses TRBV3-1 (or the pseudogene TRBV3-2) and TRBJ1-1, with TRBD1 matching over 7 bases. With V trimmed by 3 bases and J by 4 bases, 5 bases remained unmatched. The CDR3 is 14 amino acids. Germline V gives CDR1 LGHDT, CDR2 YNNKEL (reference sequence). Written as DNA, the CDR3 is TGTGCCAGCAGCCAGGGGGACAGAGTCACTGAAGCTTTCTTT. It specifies CASSQGDRVTEAFF.

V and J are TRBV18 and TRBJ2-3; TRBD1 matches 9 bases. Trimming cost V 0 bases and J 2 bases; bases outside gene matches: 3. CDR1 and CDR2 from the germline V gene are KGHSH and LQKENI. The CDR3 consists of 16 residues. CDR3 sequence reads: CASSPPTGGITDTQYF. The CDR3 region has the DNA TGTGCCAGCTCACCACCCACAGGGGGCATCACAGATACGCAGTATTTT.

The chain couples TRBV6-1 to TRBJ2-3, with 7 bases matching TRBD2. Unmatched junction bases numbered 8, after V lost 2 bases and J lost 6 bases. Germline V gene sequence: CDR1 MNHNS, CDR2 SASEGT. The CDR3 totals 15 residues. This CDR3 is CASSEYLAEEDTQYF. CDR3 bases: TGTGCCAGCAGTGAATACCTAGCGGAGGAGGATACGCAGTATTTT.

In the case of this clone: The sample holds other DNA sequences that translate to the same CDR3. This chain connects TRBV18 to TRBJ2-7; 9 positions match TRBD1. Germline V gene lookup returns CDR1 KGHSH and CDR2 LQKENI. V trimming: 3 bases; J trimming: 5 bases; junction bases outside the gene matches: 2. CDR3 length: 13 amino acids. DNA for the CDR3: TGTGCCAGCTCACCGGGGACAGGGAACGAGCAGTACTTC. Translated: CASSPGTGNEQYF.

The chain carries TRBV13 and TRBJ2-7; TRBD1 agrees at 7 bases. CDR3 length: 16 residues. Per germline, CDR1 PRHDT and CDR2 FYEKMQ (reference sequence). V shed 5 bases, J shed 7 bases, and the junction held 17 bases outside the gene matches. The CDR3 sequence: CASSPTRTGPKDEQYF. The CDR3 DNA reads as TGTGCCAGCAGCCCTACCCGGACAGGACCCAAAGATGAGCAGTACTTC.

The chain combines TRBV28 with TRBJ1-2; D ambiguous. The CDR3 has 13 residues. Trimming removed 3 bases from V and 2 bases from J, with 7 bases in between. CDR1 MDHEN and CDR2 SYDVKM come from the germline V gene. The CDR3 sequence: CASSFGGNYGYTF. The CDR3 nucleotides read TGTGCCAGCAGTTTTGGAGGGAACTATGGCTACACCTTC.

The CDR3, as DNA: TGTGCCAGAAGGATTAGGGACAGGGACGGTGGGGTGAGGACTGAAGCTTTCTTT. Translated: CARRIRDRDGGVRTEAFF. This chain uses TRBV5-3 with TRBJ1-1; 9 bases agree with TRBD1. TRBV5-3 is assigned to the ORF class and has an uncertain function. The CDR3 is made up of 18 amino acids. Trimming took 5 bases from V and 5 from J; bases not matched to a gene: 19.

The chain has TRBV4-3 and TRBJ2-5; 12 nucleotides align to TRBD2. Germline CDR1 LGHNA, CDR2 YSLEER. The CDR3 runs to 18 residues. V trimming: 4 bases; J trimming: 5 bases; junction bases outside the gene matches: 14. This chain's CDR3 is CASSPQYPLAGGSETQYF. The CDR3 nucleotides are TGCGCCAGCAGCCCCCAATACCCCCTAGCGGGGGGGTCGGAGACCCAGTACTTC.

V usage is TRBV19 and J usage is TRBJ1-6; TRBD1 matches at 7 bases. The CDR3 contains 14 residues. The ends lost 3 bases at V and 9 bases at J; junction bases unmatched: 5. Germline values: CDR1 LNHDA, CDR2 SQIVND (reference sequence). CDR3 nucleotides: TGTGCCAGTAGTATGGCGGCAGGGGGTTCACCCCTCCACTTT. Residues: CASSMAAGGSPLHF.

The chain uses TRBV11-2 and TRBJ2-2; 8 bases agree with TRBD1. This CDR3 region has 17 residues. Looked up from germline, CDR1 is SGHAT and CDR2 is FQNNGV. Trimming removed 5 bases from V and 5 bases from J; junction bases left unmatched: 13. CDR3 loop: CASSRYGQGKNTGELFF. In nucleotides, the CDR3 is TGTGCCAGCAGCCGGTATGGACAGGGAAAGAATACCGGGGAGCTGTTTTTT.

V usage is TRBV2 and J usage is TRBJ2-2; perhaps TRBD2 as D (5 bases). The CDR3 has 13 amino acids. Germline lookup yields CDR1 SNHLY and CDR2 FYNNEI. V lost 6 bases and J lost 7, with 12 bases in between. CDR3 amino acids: CASRLLAIGELFF. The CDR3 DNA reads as TGTGCCAGCAGATTGCTAGCAATCGGGGAGCTGTTTTTT. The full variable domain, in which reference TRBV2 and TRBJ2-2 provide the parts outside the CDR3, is EPEVTQTPSHQVTQMGQEVILRCVPISNHLYFYWYRQILGQKVEFLVSFYNNEISEKSEIFDDQFSVERPDGSNFTLKIRSTKLEDSAMYFCASRLLAIGELFFGEGSRLTVL.

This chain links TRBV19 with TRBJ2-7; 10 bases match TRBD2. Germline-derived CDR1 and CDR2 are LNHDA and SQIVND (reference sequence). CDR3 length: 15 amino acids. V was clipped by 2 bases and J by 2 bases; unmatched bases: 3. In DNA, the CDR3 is TGTGCCAGTAGTATACAGCGGGGGGGACCCTACGAGCAGTACTTC. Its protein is CASSIQRGGPYEQYF.

The chain's CDR3 is CASSPGLAGGYNEQFF. CDR3 sequence (DNA): TGTGCCAGCTCCCCGGGACTAGCGGGAGGTTACAATGAGCAGTTCTTC. This sequence joins TRBV18 and TRBJ2-1; 15 nucleotides agree with TRBD2. In germline, CDR1 is KGHSH, CDR2 LQKENI. The CDR3 extends over 16 amino acids. J gave up 4 bases and V 6 bases, and 4 bases lay outside the gene matches.